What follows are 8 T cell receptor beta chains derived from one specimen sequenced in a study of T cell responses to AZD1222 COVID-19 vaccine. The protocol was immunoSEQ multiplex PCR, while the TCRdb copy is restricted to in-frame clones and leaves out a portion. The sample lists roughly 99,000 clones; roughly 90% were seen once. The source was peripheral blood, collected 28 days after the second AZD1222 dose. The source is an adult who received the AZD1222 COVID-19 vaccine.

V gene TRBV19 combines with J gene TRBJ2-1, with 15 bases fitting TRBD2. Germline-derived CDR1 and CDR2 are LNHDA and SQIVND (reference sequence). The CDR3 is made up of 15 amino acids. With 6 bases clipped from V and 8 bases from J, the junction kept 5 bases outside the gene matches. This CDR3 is CASRAGTSGRYEQFF. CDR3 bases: TGTGCCAGTAGGGCCGGGACTAGCGGGAGGTATGAGCAGTTCTTC.

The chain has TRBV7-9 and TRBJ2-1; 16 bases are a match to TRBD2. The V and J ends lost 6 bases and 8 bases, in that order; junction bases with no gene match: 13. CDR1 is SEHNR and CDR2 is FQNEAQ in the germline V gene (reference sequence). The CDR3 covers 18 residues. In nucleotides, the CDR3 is TGTGCCAGCAGTCTTAGGCCGGGGACTAGCGGGAGGGCCCATGAGCAGTTCTTC. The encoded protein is CASSLRPGTSGRAHEQFF.

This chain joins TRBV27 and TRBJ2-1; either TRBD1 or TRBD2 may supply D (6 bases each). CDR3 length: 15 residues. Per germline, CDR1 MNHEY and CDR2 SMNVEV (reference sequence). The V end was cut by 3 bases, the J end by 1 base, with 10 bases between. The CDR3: CASSFGGGSYNEQFF. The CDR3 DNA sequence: TGTGCCAGCAGTTTCGGGGGCGGGTCCTACAATGAGCAGTTCTTC.

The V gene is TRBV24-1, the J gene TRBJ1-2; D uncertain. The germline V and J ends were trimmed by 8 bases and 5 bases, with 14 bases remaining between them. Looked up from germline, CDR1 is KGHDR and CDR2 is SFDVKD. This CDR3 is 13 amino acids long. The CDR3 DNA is TGTGCCACCAACGGTCACGGCAGTTATGGCTACACCTTC. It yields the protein CATNGHGSYGYTF.

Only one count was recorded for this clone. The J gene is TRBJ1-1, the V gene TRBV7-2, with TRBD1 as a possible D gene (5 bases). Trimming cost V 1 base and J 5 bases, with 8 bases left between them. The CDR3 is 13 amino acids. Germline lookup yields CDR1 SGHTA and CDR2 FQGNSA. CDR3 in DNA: TGTGCCAGCAGCTTAGGTGGGGGAACTGAAGCTTTCTTT. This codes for CASSLGGGTEAFF.

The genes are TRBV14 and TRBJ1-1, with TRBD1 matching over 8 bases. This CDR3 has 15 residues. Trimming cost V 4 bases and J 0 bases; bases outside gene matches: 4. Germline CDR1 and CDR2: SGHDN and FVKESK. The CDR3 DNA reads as TGTGCCAGCAGCCTCCGGACAGGGCTGAACACTGAAGCTTTCTTT. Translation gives CASSLRTGLNTEAFF.

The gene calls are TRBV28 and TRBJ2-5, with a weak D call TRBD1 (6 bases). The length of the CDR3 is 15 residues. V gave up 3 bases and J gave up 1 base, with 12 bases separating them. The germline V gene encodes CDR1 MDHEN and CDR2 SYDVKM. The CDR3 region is CASSLDTGFQETQYF. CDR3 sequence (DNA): TGTGCCAGCAGTTTGGATACAGGGTTCCAAGAGACCCAGTACTTC.

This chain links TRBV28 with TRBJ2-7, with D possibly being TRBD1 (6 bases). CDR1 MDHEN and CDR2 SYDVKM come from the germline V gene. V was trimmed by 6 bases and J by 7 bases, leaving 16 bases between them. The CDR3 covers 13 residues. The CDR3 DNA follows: TGTGCCAGCAGACAACCGCTCACAGGGGAGCAGTACTTC. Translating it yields CASRQPLTGEQYF.